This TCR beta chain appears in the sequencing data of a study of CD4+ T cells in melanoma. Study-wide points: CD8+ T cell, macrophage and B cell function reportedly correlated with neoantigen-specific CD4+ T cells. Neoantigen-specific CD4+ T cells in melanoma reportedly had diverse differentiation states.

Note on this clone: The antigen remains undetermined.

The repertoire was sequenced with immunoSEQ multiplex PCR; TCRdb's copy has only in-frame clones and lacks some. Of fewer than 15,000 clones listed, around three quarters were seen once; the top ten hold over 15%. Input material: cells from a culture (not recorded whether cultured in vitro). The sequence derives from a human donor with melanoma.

CDR3 coding DNA: TGTGCCAGCTCTTCGGCACCCGGAGAGACCCAGTACTTC. Amino acids: CASSSAPGETQYF. The V call is TRBV6-1, the J call TRBJ2-5; unclear D gene. CDR1 and CDR2 (germline): MNHNS, SASEGT. The germline V and J ends were trimmed by 8 bases and 4 bases, with 14 bases remaining between them. The CDR3 loop spans 13 amino acids.